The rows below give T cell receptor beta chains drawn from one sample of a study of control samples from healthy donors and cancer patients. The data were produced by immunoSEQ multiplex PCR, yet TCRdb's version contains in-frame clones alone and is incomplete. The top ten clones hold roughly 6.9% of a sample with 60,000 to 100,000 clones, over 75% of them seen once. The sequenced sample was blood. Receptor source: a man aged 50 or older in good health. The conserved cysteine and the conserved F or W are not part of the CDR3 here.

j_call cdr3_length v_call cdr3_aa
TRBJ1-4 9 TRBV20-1 SASPNEKLF
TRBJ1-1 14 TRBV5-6 ASSSPGQGARTEAF
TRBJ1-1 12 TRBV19 ASTVGRPNTEAF
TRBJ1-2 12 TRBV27 ASRPRGRRDGYT
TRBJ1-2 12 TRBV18 ASSPWEGENGYT
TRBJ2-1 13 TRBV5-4 ASSLAGGAGHEQF
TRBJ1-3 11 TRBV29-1 SASLVSGNTIY
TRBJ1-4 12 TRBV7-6 ASSLARGVEKLF
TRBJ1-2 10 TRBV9 ASSVDGYGYT
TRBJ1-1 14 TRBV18 ASSRTGGGLNTEAF
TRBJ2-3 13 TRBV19 ASSTSGRSTDTQY
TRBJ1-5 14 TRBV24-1 ATSDPRGSANQPQH
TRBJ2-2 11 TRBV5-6 ASSLAGTGELF
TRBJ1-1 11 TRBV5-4 ASSGGGRTEAF
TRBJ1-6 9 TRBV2 ASSSTGALH
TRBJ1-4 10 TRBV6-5 ASSRREEKLF
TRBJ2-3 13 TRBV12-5 ASGLVGEGADTQY
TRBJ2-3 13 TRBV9 ASSVGGPSTDTQY
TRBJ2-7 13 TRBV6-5 ASSYSPQGDYEQY
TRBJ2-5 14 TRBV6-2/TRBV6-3 ASSYSDGSPAETQY
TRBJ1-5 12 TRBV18 ASSPVDSNQPQH
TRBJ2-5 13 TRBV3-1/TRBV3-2 ASSRRGRWQETQY
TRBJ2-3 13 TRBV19 ASRIQGEVPDTQY
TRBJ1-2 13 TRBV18 ASSQSGQLNYGYT
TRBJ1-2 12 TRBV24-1 ATSDPGTGPGYT
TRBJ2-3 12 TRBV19 ASTQGGDTDTQY
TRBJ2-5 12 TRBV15 ATSFTGGQETQY
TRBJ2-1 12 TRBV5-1 ASSPDGSGGAAF
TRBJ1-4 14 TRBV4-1 ASSQDPGRKVEKLF
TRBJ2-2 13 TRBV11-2 ASSPWSNPTGELF
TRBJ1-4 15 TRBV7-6 ASSLDLFIATNEKLF
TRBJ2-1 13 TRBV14 ASSQDFLPNNEQF
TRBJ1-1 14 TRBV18 ASSPRAQGLGTEAF
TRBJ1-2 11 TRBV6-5 ASRRGQGHGYT
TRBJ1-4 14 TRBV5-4 ASSRNPGGGMEKLF
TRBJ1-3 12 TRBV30 AWSVEGSGNTIY
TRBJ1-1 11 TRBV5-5 ASSLAGRAEAF
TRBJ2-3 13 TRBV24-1 ATSAPGQGGDTQY
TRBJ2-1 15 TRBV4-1 ASSRLPSGGPYNEQF
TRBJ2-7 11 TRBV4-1 ASSPRGTYEQY
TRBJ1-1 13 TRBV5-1 ASSPQGGLNTEAF
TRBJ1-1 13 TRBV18 ASSLGGEGSTEAF
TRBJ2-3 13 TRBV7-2 ASSLRAESTDTQY
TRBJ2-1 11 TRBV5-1 ASSPPSYNEQF
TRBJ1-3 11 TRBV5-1 ASAAAADALWY
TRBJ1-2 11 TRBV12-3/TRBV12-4 ASSRDSPFGYT
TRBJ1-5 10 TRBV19 ASTSWGQPQH
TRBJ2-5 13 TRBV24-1 ATSGKGTGVETQY
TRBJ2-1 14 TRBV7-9 ASSSISGGAYNEQF
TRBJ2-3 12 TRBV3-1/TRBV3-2 ASSLARVADTQY
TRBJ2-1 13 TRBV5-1 ASSFLIDSYNEQF
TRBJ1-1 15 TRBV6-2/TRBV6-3 ASSSVGGTDMNTEAF
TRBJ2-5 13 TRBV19 ASSIGVQREETQY
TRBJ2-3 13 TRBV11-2 ASSWIWGSTDTQY
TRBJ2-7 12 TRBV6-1 ASSESWGTAWQY